Each of the 24 T cell receptor beta chains below was sequenced from the same sample in a study of cytomegalovirus exposure and HLA in healthy donors. The PCR contained 60 Vbeta and 13 Jbeta primers. Profiling relied on immunoSEQ multiplex PCR, and the TCRdb table lists in-frame clones only, not all of them. This sample's table reports roughly 190,000 clones. The source material was PBMCs. Receptors originate from a woman aged 18-30 years in good health and CMV-seropositive.

The chain combines TRBV10-2 with TRBJ1-1, with 8 bases aligning to TRBD1. The junction had 5 bases not matched to a gene; V was cut back by 4 bases and J by 4 bases. CDR1 is WSHSY and CDR2 is SAAADI in the germline V gene. This CDR3 spans 14 amino acids. Here the CDR3 reads CASSGATGGTEAFF. CDR3 in DNA: TGCGCCAGCAGTGGGGCAACAGGGGGCACTGAAGCTTTCTTT.

V gene TRBV11-2 combines with J gene TRBJ2-1; 11 bases agree with TRBD2. Germline V CDR1 and CDR2: SGHAT, FQNNGV. The CDR3 consists of 18 residues. Unmatched junction bases numbered 14, after V lost 4 bases and J lost 6 bases. The CDR3 DNA is TGTGCCAGCAGCTCTACATATGGGACTAGCGGTCTGAGCAATGAGCAGTTCTTC. It specifies CASSSTYGTSGLSNEQFF. Supplemented by reference TRBV11-2 and TRBJ2-1, the full variable domain reads EAGVAQSPRYKIIEKRQSVAFWCNPISGHATLYWYQQILGQGPKLLIQFQNNGVVDDSQLPKDRFSAERLKGVDSTLKIQPAKLEDSAVYLCASSSTYGTSGLSNEQFFGPGTRLTVL.

This rearrangement joins TRBV5-1 to TRBJ2-2; 10 nucleotides match TRBD2. The germline gives CDR1 SGHRS, CDR2 YFSETQ. This CDR3 comprises 15 residues. V shed 3 bases, J shed 5 bases, and the junction held 4 bases outside the gene matches. The CDR3 loop is CASSSSGSRTGELFF. The CDR3 nucleotides are TGCGCCAGCAGCTCTAGCGGGAGTCGGACCGGGGAGCTGTTTTTT.

In DNA, the CDR3 is TGTGCCAGCAGCTTATCGCCTAGCGGGAGTGGAGAGACCCAGTACTTC. Encoded protein: CASSLSPSGSGETQYF. This rearrangement joins TRBV7-6 to TRBJ2-5; TRBD2 matches 10 bases. The CDR3 totals 16 residues. CDR1 is SGHVS and CDR2 is FNYEAQ in the germline V gene. J gave up 4 bases and V 2 bases, and 7 bases lay outside the gene matches.

This chain links TRBV5-6 with TRBJ1-2; 9 nucleotides agree with TRBD1. Per the germline V gene, CDR1 is SGHDT and CDR2 is YYEEEE. The length of the CDR3 is 16 residues. V was clipped by 2 bases and J by 2 bases; unmatched bases: 7. CDR3 coding DNA: TGTGCCAGCAGCTTCGGGACAGGGCCGACAAACTATGGCTACACCTTC. Residues: CASSFGTGPTNYGYTF.

The chain recombines TRBV7-7 with TRBJ2-5; tentatively, D is TRBD1 (7 bases). Trimming took 6 bases from V and 5 from J, leaving 19 bases between them. The germline CDR1 and CDR2 sequences are SSHAT and FNYEAQ (reference sequence). This CDR3 is built from 15 residues. The CDR3 DNA follows: TGTGCCAGCAGTCCGAACACAGGGGAGGCGGAGACCCAGTACTTC. It is translated as CASSPNTGEAETQYF.

The chain links TRBV9 to TRBJ2-6, with D possibly TRBD2 on 5 matching bases. The germline CDR1 and CDR2 sequences are SGDLS and YYNGEE. CDR3 length: 15 amino acids. Trimming stripped 2 bases from V and 2 bases from J, with 8 bases between. CDR3 nucleotides: TGTGCCAGCAGCGTGACCGGGACTGGGGCCAACGTCCTGACTTTC. It is translated as CASSVTGTGANVLTF.

The chain links TRBV7-9 to TRBJ1-2; 10 nucleotides agree with TRBD1. The CDR3 has 15 residues. J lost 6 bases, V lost 2 bases, and 6 bases had no gene match. Germline lookup yields CDR1 SEHNR and CDR2 FQNEAQ (reference sequence). CDR3 region: CASSLLATGGHGYTF. The CDR3 region has the DNA TGTGCCAGCAGCTTACTCGCGACAGGGGGCCATGGCTACACCTTC. Drawing the rest from reference TRBV7-9 and TRBJ1-2, the complete variable domain is DTGVSQNPRHKITKRGQNVTFRCDPISEHNRLYWYRQTLGQGPEFLTYFQNEAQLEKSRLLSDRFSAERPKGSFSTLEIQRTEQGDSAMYLCASSLLATGGHGYTFGSGTRLTVV.

V and J are TRBV6-1 and TRBJ1-6; TRBD1 agrees at 7 bases. V was pared by 2 bases and J by 4 bases, with 2 bases of the junction left unmatched. From germline, CDR1 is MNHNS and CDR2 SASEGT. The CDR3 is 15 amino acids. CDR3 coding DNA: TGTGCCAGCAGTGAAAGGGGACAGTATAATTCACCCCTCCACTTT. Protein: CASSERGQYNSPLHF.

V gene TRBV19 combines with J gene TRBJ2-1; 9 nucleotides line up with TRBD1. V shed 4 bases and J 10 bases; nucleotides not matched to a gene: 8. This CDR3 spans 14 amino acids. Per the germline V gene, CDR1 is LNHDA and CDR2 is SQIVND (reference sequence). CDR3 region: CASSKGDRAREQFF. CDR3 DNA: TGTGCCAGTAGTAAAGGGGACAGGGCACGCGAGCAGTTCTTC.

The rearrangement joins TRBV4-2 to TRBJ2-1; D is ambiguous. Trimming removed 1 base from V and 9 bases from J, with 16 bases in between. Germline-derived CDR1 and CDR2 are LGHNA and YNFKEQ. CDR3 length: 15 amino acids. This CDR3 reads CASSQAAPDGFEQFF. As DNA, the CDR3 is TGTGCCAGCAGCCAAGCCGCCCCCGACGGGTTTGAGCAGTTCTTC.

The chain is built from TRBV15 and TRBJ2-5; TRBD2 matches 8 bases. Germline V gene sequence: CDR1 LNHNV, CDR2 YYDKDF (reference sequence). The length of the CDR3 is 15 residues. V was pared by 0 bases and J by 5 bases, with 5 bases of the junction left unmatched. The DNA of the CDR3 is TGTGCCACCAGCAGAGATCCAGCGGGAGTGGAGACCCAGTACTTC. It is translated as CATSRDPAGVETQYF.

The genes are TRBV25-1 and TRBJ1-3; tentatively, D is TRBD1 (6 bases). There are 14 residues in the CDR3. The germline CDR1 and CDR2 sequences are MGHDK and SYGVNS. V was clipped by 6 bases and J by 7 bases, with 16 bases between them. CDR3 protein: CASRLGGTDNTIYF. The CDR3 bases are TGTGCCAGCAGGTTAGGGGGAACGGACAACACCATATATTTT.

The gene calls are TRBV5-1 and TRBJ2-7; 13 nucleotides agree with TRBD2. Germline V lookup: CDR1 SGHRS, CDR2 YFSETQ. V dropped 2 bases and J dropped 3; count of bases not matched to a gene: 2. The CDR3 contains 15 residues. The CDR3 region is CASSFGLAGDYEQYF. CDR3 DNA sequence: TGCGCCAGCAGCTTCGGACTAGCGGGAGACTACGAGCAGTACTTC.

The CDR3 here is CASSSSPRPGQGAVGNTIYF. The CDR3 coding sequence is TGCGCCAGCAGCTCGTCTCCAAGGCCGGGACAGGGGGCGGTTGGAAACACCATATATTTT. The J gene is TRBJ1-3, the V gene TRBV5-1; TRBD1 agrees at 12 bases. Germline assignment: CDR1 SGHRS and CDR2 YFSETQ. This CDR3 region has 20 residues. V dropped 3 bases and J dropped 3; count of bases not matched to a gene: 16.

The rearrangement uses TRBV7-9 and TRBJ1-2; TRBD1 might be the D (6 bases). CDR3 length equals 13 residues. CDR1 and CDR2 (germline): SEHNR, FQNEAQ (reference sequence). V lost 5 bases, J lost 8 bases, and 15 bases lay in between. CDR3 sequence: CASSVTGYRGYTF. The CDR3 DNA reads as TGTGCCAGCAGCGTTACAGGGTACCGGGGCTACACCTTC.

The chain recombines TRBV27 with TRBJ2-1, with TRBD2 as a possible D gene (6 bases). The CDR3 loop spans 17 amino acids. Trimming took off 6 bases at V and 3 bases at J, with 21 bases between the two ends. CDR1 and CDR2 from the germline V gene are MNHEY and SMNVEV (reference sequence). In DNA, the CDR3 is TGTGCCAGCAGCCCTCGCGGTAGCGGTACAAACTACAATGAGCAGTTCTTC. As protein: CASSPRGSGTNYNEQFF.

This chain uses TRBV13 with TRBJ2-6, with D perhaps TRBD1 (6 bases). Germline CDR1 and CDR2: PRHDT and FYEKMQ (reference sequence). CDR3 length: 13 amino acids. V was cut by 5 bases and J by 9 bases, with 11 bases left in between. In DNA, the CDR3 is TGTGCCAGCAGCGCAAGGGGGAACAACGTCCTGACTTTC. Translated, it gives CASSARGNNVLTF. The complete variable domain, with remaining parts taken from reference TRBV13 and TRBJ2-6, reads AAGVIQSPRHLIKEKRETATLKCYPIPRHDTVYWYQQGPGQDPQFLISFYEKMQSDKGSIPDRFSAQQFSDYHSELNMSSLELGDSALYFCASSARGNNVLTFGAGSRLTVL.

The genes are TRBV6-5 and TRBJ1-4; no clear D gene. Germline CDR1 and CDR2: MNHEY and SVGAGI. V lost 4 bases and J lost 9, with 15 bases in between. This CDR3 has 14 residues. The CDR3 here is CASSSTGTKKKLFF. Here the CDR3 DNA reads TGTGCCAGCAGTTCAACGGGTACCAAAAAAAAACTGTTTTTT.

The CDR3 sequence: CASSIGQYYEQYF. CDR3 nucleotide sequence: TGTGCCAGTAGTATTGGACAGTACTACGAGCAGTACTTC. The V gene is TRBV19, the J gene TRBJ2-7; D may be TRBD1 (6 bases). The CDR3 contains 13 residues. CDR1 is LNHDA and CDR2 is SQIVND in the germline V gene (reference sequence). With 3 bases removed from V and 3 bases from J, the gap between germline ends came to 9 bases.

The rearrangement joins TRBV11-3 to TRBJ1-1, with D tentatively TRBD1 (6 bases). CDR3 length: 15 amino acids. Trimming took 4 bases from V and 0 from J, leaving 12 bases between them. Germline CDR1 and CDR2: SGHNT and YENEEA. The CDR3 reads CASSSKGGVNTEAFF. As DNA, the CDR3 is TGTGCCAGCAGCTCAAAAGGGGGGGTGAACACTGAAGCTTTCTTT.

The rearrangement joins TRBV9 to TRBJ1-4; D is unclear. The V and J ends lost 3 bases and 10 bases respectively, with 10 bases between them. There are 12 residues in the CDR3. The V gene's germline CDR1 is SGDLS and CDR2 YYNGEE. CDR3 loop: CASSGRDGKLFF. CDR3 sequence (DNA): TGTGCCAGCAGCGGACGGGATGGAAAACTGTTTTTT.

The chain has TRBV10-3 and TRBJ2-1; 9 positions agree with TRBD2. The CDR3 runs 18 residues. The J segment lost 7 bases and the V segment lost 5 bases, leaving 18 bases of the junction unmatched. The germline gives CDR1 ENHRY, CDR2 SYGVKD. CDR3 coding DNA: TGTGCCATCAGTCCGACTAATATGCGGGAGGGCCTTATAAATGAGCAGTTCTTC. Its translation: CAISPTNMREGLINEQFF.

The chain links TRBV5-1 to TRBJ2-2; TRBD2 aligns across 14 bases. The V gene end was trimmed by 4 bases and the J gene end by 0 bases; junction bases not matched to a gene: 5. The CDR3 is made up of 18 amino acids. The germline V gene encodes CDR1 SGHRS and CDR2 YFSETQ. The CDR3 here is CASSQGLAGATNTGELFF. CDR3 DNA sequence: TGCGCCAGCAGCCAGGGACTAGCGGGGGCAACGAACACCGGGGAGCTGTTTTTT.